This T cell receptor beta chain derives from a study of blood T cell repertoires in COVID-19. At the level of the study: Sources were T cells, B-cell-depleted T cells, or PBMCs; the material itself was cDNA or gDNA.

This clone was seen a single time. Sequencing used immunoSEQ multiplex PCR; TCRdb keeps in-frame clones, though not all of them. The top ten hold 0.95% to 1.5% of the sample, which has some 150,000 clones, roughly 90% seen once. Clinical histories supplied by participants themselves formed the basis of cohort assignment. Germline CDR1 and CDR2: MNHEY and SVGEGT. The CDR3 loop spans 14 amino acids. Losses at the gene ends were 6 bases for V and 4 bases for J; bases not matched to a gene: 8. This TCR came from a woman aged 25 to 45 with acute COVID-19. The chain couples TRBV6-2 or TRBV6-3 to TRBJ2-5; TRBD2 agrees at 7 bases. The specimen was PBMCs or T cells enriched from blood (not recorded which). The CDR3 DNA reads as TGTGCCAGCAGCCTAGCGGTAGAGGGAGAGACCCAGTACTTC. Protein: CASSLAVEGETQYF.